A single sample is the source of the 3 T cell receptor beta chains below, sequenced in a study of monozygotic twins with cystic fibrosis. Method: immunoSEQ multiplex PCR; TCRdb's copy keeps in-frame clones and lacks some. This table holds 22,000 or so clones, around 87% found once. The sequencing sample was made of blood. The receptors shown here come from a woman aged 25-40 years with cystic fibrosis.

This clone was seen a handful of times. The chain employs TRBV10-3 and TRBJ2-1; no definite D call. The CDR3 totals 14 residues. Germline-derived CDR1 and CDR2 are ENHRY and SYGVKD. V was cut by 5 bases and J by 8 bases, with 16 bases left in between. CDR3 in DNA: TGTGCCATCAGTCATCCGGCCACAAGGGATGAGCAGTTCTTC. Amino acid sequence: CAISHPATRDEQFF.

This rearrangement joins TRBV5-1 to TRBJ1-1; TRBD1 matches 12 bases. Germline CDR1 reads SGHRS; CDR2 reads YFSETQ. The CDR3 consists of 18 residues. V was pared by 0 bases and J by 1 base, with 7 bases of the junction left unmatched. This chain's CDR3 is CASSLAGTGGAANTEAFF. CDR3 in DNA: TGCGCCAGCAGCTTGGCCGGGACAGGGGGCGCAGCGAACACTGAAGCTTTCTTT.

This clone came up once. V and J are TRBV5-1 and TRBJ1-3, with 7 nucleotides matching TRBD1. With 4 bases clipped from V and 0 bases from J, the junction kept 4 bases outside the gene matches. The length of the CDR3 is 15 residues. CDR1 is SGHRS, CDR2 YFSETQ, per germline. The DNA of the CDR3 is TGCGCCAGCAGCACGACAGGGCACTCTGGAAACACCATATATTTT. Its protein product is CASSTTGHSGNTIYF.